The rows below give T cell receptor beta chains drawn from one sample of a study of CD8+CD57+ T cells in acquired aplastic anemia. TCRdb reanalysed the reads using MiXCR and keeps one entry per CDR3 protein. The top ten clones hold roughly 8.1% of a sample with 100,000 to 150,000 distinct CDR3 sequences, around two fifths of them seen once. Sequencing was carried out using sorted CD4+, CD8+, or CD8+CD57+ T cells (not recorded which) from PBMCs. The source is a human donor in good health, serving as a control. CDR3s include the opening cysteine and the closing phenylalanine or tryptophan. The D gene is left open where the match is weak.

D	V	CDR3
-	TRBV10-3	CAISDSGRQPQHF
-	TRBV10-3	CAISEVQGLGTDTQYF
TRBD1	TRBV2	CAGSGQGRDEQYF
-	TRBV30	CAWSDLSNQPQHF
-	TRBV2	CATDRRRTANSPLHF
TRBD2	TRBV3-1	CASSTWGGSSYNEQFF
-	TRBV20-1	CSAMTEGSLYNEQFF
TRBD2	TRBV7-8	CASSLVGRTSRETQYF
-	TRBV24-1	CATSGAGLDRYTF
TRBD1	TRBV7-9	CASSLEDRGFGYTF
TRBD1	TRBV19	CASSSPGTGMSEQYF
-	TRBV20-1	CSAREVLSYEQYF
-	TRBV19	CASTTTAGHQPQHF
TRBD1	TRBV10-3	CAIRTYRGRGNTIYF
TRBD2	TRBV5-1	CASSRTLAGGGVSQETQYF
TRBD1	TRBV29-1	CSAKQGNEKLFF
TRBD1	TRBV9	CASSARDRGQGETQYF
-	TRBV5-4	CASSLSIRADSSGNTIYF
TRBD1	TRBV10-1	CASSAGTGYNEQFF
-	TRBV25-1	CASYPPGEGRTEAFF
-	TRBV12-3/TRBV12-4	CASRANKRYF
TRBD1	TRBV5-1	CASSTRTGDNSPLHF
TRBD1	TRBV19	CASSPLSTGFNYGYTF
-	TRBV5-1	CASSLLAPGEQFF
TRBD2	TRBV15	CATSRTSGADIQYF